Presented here are 22 T cell receptor beta chains from one specimen sequenced in a study of identical twins. TCRdb ran MiXCR on the 5' RACE reads and lists one entry per CDR3 protein. The sample carries about 520,000 distinct CDR3 sequences, roughly a fifth recorded once. This sample was also put to use in a study of T cells expressing NK-cell markers.

The sequencing sample was made of CD4+ T cells sorted from blood. These receptors were collected from a woman aged 18-35 years in good health.

This clonotype was observed many times. J is TRBJ2-3 and V is TRBV5-1, with 11 bases aligning to TRBD2. In germline, CDR1 is SGHRS, CDR2 YFSETQ. The CDR3 totals 16 residues. J was trimmed by 1 base and V by 0 bases; bases with no gene match: 1. For the CDR3, the DNA is TGCGCCAGCAGCTTGGTACTAGCGGGGGGCACAGATACGCAGTATTTT. Translating gives CASSLVLAGGTDTQYF.

This chain connects TRBV20-1 to TRBJ2-3; D is undetermined. V was pared by 0 bases and J by 7 bases, with 8 bases between. CDR3 size: 12 residues. Germline lookup yields CDR1 DFQATT and CDR2 SNEGSKA (reference sequence). The chain's CDR3 is CSARDRAYTQYF. For the CDR3, the DNA is TGCAGTGCTAGAGATAGGGCCTATACGCAGTATTTT.

V and J are TRBV7-2 and TRBJ2-1; D may match TRBD1 or TRBD2 (5 bases each). This CDR3 region has 15 residues. Trimming left V 2 bases short and J 4 bases short, with 12 bases between. CDR1 is SGHTA and CDR2 is FQGNSA in the germline V gene. In DNA form, the CDR3 reads TGTGCCAGCAGCTTATGGGGGTCCCCGTACAATGAGCAGTTCTTC. It encodes CASSLWGSPYNEQFF.

This clonotype was detected only a few times. J is TRBJ1-6 and V is TRBV11-3, with TRBD1 matching over 9 bases. J was trimmed by 8 bases and V by 5 bases; bases with no gene match: 4. This CDR3 is 14 amino acids long. Looked up from germline, CDR1 is SGHNT and CDR2 is YENEEA. The CDR3 spells CASSRRDRDSPLHF. CDR3 sequence (DNA): TGTGCCAGCAGCCGACGGGACAGGGATTCACCCCTCCACTTT.

The chain is built from TRBV4-2 and TRBJ2-1, with 10 bases that match TRBD2. V lost 1 base and J lost 6; bases outside the gene matches: 9. The CDR3 is 17 amino acids. Per the germline V gene, CDR1 is LGHNA and CDR2 is YNFKEQ. CDR3 in DNA: TGTGCCAGCAGCCAAGCACTGAGCGGGGGGGCTGGCAATGAGCAGTTCTTC. Translated: CASSQALSGGAGNEQFF.

The rearrangement joins TRBV19 to TRBJ2-2, with TRBD1 matching over 7 bases. The CDR3 has 15 amino acids. V lost 8 bases to trimming and J lost 5 bases; unmatched junction nucleotides: 11. CDR1 LNHDA and CDR2 SQIVND come from the germline V gene (reference sequence). The DNA of the CDR3 is TGTGCCAGTTCCCGGGGAGACAGGGCGACCGGGGAGCTGTTTTTT. It translates to CASSRGDRATGELFF.

The V gene is TRBV11-2, the J gene TRBJ2-1; D gene unclear. Germline lookup yields CDR1 SGHAT and CDR2 FQNNGV. The V gene lost 5 bases and the J gene lost 0 bases, with 14 bases spanning the gap. This CDR3 is built from 16 residues. The CDR3 nucleotides are TGTGCCAGCAGCCGCTCGACCTTTAGCTCCTACAATGAGCAGTTCTTC. Protein: CASSRSTFSSYNEQFF.

Many counts were recorded for this clonotype. The chain couples TRBV12-3 or TRBV12-4 to TRBJ2-5; TRBD2 matches 7 bases. The CDR3 contains 16 residues. J lost 4 bases, V lost 0 bases, and 8 bases had no gene match. CDR3 sequence reads: CASSLAIAGRGETQYF. CDR3 nucleotides: TGTGCCAGCAGTTTAGCCATAGCGGGTAGGGGAGAGACCCAGTACTTC.

A few counts support this clonotype. This chain joins TRBV12-3 or TRBV12-4 and TRBJ2-3; TRBD1 is a possible D gene (6 bases). V lost 4 bases and J 0 bases, leaving 8 bases between the germline ends. The CDR3 runs to 14 residues. Here the CDR3 reads CASSWTVSTDTQYF. The DNA for the CDR3 is TGTGCCAGCAGTTGGACAGTTAGCACAGATACGCAGTATTTT.

The V and J genes are TRBV3-1 and TRBJ2-7; TRBD2 aligns across 13 bases. V was pared by 3 bases and J by 5 bases, with 10 bases of the junction left unmatched. There are 17 residues in the CDR3. Germline V gene data show CDR1 as LGHDT and CDR2 as YNNKEL (reference sequence). CDR3 residues: CASSHVRTSGGSNEQYF. As DNA, the CDR3 is TGTGCCAGCAGCCATGTCCGGACTAGCGGGGGTTCAAACGAGCAGTACTTC.

The chain is built from TRBV20-1 and TRBJ2-1; TRBD2 agrees at 8 bases. The CDR3 totals 14 residues. Germline CDR1 DFQATT, CDR2 SNEGSKA (reference sequence). Here the CDR3 reads CSLSVAGINNEQFF. For the CDR3, the DNA is TGCAGCCTGTCCGTAGCGGGGATCAACAATGAGCAGTTCTTC.

The V gene is TRBV2, the J gene TRBJ1-6; D uncertain. This CDR3 is 13 amino acids long. The germline gives CDR1 SNHLY, CDR2 FYNNEI. Trimming cost V 7 bases and J 9 bases, with 13 bases left between them. The CDR3 loop reads CASIKNWGSPLHF. The DNA for the CDR3 is TGTGCCAGCATAAAGAATTGGGGTTCACCCCTCCACTTT.

This clonotype has at least ten counts. The chain uses TRBV5-1 and TRBJ2-1; 11 bases align to TRBD1. The J segment lost 6 bases and the V segment lost 2 bases, leaving 1 base of the junction unmatched. This CDR3 region has 14 residues. CDR1 is SGHRS and CDR2 is YFSETQ in the germline V gene. Here the CDR3 reads CASSFGTGGNEQFF. DNA for the CDR3: TGCGCCAGCAGCTTCGGGACAGGGGGCAATGAGCAGTTCTTC. Full variable domain (remainder filled in from reference TRBV5-1 and TRBJ2-1): KAGVTQTPRYLIKTRGQQVTLSCSPISGHRSVSWYQQTPGQGLQFLFEYFSETQRNKGNFPGRFSGRQFSNSRSEMNVSTLELGDSALYLCASSFGTGGNEQFFGPGTRLTVL.

This rearrangement joins TRBV29-1 to TRBJ1-2; possible D gene TRBD1, 6 bases. In germline, CDR1 is SQVTM, CDR2 ANQGSEA. Trimming removed 7 bases at V and 2 bases at J, with 11 bases between. The CDR3 sequence is 12 residues long. The CDR3 reads CSGLTGNYGYTF. The DNA for the CDR3 is TGCAGCGGGCTGACAGGAAACTATGGCTACACCTTC.

This clonotype showed up just a few times. This chain joins TRBV7-2 and TRBJ1-1; D not certain. The CDR3 covers 13 residues. Trimming took 3 bases from V and 7 from J, leaving 12 bases between them. Germline CDR1 is SGHTA and CDR2 is FQGNSA. This chain's CDR3 is CASSFVTQSEAFF. The CDR3 DNA reads TGTGCCAGCAGCTTCGTGACGCAGAGTGAAGCTTTCTTT. The full variable domain, completed using reference TRBV7-2 and TRBJ1-1, is GAGVSQSPSNKVTEKGKDVELRCDPISGHTALYWYRQSLGQGLEFLIYFQGNSAPDKSGLPSDRFSAERTGGSVSTLTIQRTQQEDSAVYLCASSFVTQSEAFFGQGTRLTVV.

The sample holds many counts of this clonotype. This rearrangement joins TRBV12-3 or TRBV12-4 to TRBJ2-7, with TRBD2 as a possible D gene (5 bases). The ends were cut back, 8 bases at V and 1 base at J, with 12 bases in the middle. The CDR3 spans 13 residues. The CDR3 nucleotides are TGTGCCAGCGGAAGAACGGGGTCCTACGAGCAGTACTTC. It encodes CASGRTGSYEQYF.

The chain couples TRBV20-1 to TRBJ2-7; D unresolved. The CDR3 is 12 residues long. Deletions cut 3 bases from V and 2 bases from J, with 8 bases between. Germline V gene sequence: CDR1 DFQATT, CDR2 SNEGSKA (reference sequence). CDR3 amino acids: CSASDDTYEQYF. CDR3 in DNA: TGCAGTGCTAGTGACGACACCTACGAGCAGTACTTC.

The chain couples TRBV19 to TRBJ1-1; no reliable D call. This CDR3 region has 10 residues. From germline, CDR1 is LNHDA and CDR2 SQIVND (reference sequence). V lost 11 bases and J 5 bases, leaving 9 bases between the germline ends. The DNA for the CDR3 is TGTGCCTGCGGGGTAACTGAAGCTTTCTTT. It specifies CACGVTEAFF.

This chain joins TRBV2 and TRBJ2-5, with D perhaps matching TRBD1 (5 bases). The V and J ends lost 1 base and 5 bases respectively, with 11 bases between them. This CDR3 spans 14 amino acids. Germline-derived CDR1 and CDR2 are SNHLY and FYNNEI. The CDR3 sequence is CASSEDRTVETQYF. For the CDR3, the DNA is TGTGCCAGCAGTGAAGACAGGACGGTGGAGACCCAGTACTTC.

In its sample, this clonotype was seen many times. V usage is TRBV5-1 and J usage is TRBJ2-1; 13 bases agree with TRBD2. Trimming cost V 3 bases and J 6 bases; bases outside gene matches: 12. This CDR3 is 18 amino acids long. Germline CDR1 SGHRS, CDR2 YFSETQ. CDR3 residues: CASSSTPRTSGSSNEQFF. CDR3 nucleotides: TGCGCCAGCAGCTCCACCCCCCGGACTAGCGGGAGTAGCAATGAGCAGTTCTTC.

In its sample, this clonotype was seen a few times. The rearrangement joins TRBV20-1 to TRBJ2-2, with a tentative D call TRBD2 (5 bases). Germline loops: CDR1 DFQATT, CDR2 SNEGSKA (reference sequence). V was pared by 6 bases and J by 5 bases, with 16 bases between. The CDR3 covers 14 residues. The DNA of the CDR3 is TGCAGTGCCTCTTCTAGTAGGAGGACCGGGGAGCTGTTTTTT. Protein product: CSASSSRRTGELFF.

This clonotype has more than one count but fewer than ten. The CDR3 reads CASSSGQGGYYGYTF. CDR3 coding DNA: TGTGCCAGCAGTTCCGGACAGGGGGGATACTATGGCTACACCTTC. The V and J genes are TRBV6-5 and TRBJ1-2, with TRBD1 matching 10 bases. The V and J ends lost 4 bases and 3 bases, in that order; junction bases with no gene match: 5. CDR3 length: 15 amino acids. The germline V gene has CDR1 MNHEY and CDR2 SVGAGI.